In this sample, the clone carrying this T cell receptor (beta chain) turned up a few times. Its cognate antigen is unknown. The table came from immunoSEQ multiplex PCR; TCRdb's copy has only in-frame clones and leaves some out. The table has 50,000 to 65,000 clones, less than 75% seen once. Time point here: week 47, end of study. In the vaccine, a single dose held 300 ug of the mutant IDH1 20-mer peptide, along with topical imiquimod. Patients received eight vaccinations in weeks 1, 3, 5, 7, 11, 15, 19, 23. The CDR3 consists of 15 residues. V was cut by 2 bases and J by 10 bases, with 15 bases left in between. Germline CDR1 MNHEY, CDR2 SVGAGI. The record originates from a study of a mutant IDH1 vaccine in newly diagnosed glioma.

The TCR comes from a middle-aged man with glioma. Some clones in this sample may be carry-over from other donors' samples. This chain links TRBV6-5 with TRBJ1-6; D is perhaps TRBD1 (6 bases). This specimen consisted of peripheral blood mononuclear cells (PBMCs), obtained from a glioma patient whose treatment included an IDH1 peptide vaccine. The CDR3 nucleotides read TGTGCCAGCAGTTACAGCGCAGGCGGGGGCTCACCCCTCCACTTT. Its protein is CASSYSAGGGSPLHF.